The 29 T cell receptor beta chains reported below all come from one sample, sequenced in a study of cytomegalovirus exposure and HLA in healthy donors. A multiplex PCR was run with 60 Vbeta primers and 13 Jbeta primers. Sequenced by immunoSEQ multiplex PCR; TCRdb stores in-frame clones only, minus some. The sample records around 50,000 clones, 55% to 80% being singletons. Sample: PBMCs. Every receptor here comes from a woman between 50 and 59 years old in good health and CMV-seropositive.

The rearrangement links TRBV5-6 to TRBJ1-4, with D hard to call. The V end lost 1 base, the J end lost 5 bases, and 12 bases lay between the germline ends. The germline gives CDR1 SGHDT, CDR2 YYEEEE. This CDR3 is built from 15 residues. The CDR3 DNA reads as TGTGCCAGCAGCTTGTGGGAGCTTGCAAATGAAAAACTGTTTTTT. This sequence encodes CASSLWELANEKLFF.

The gene calls are TRBV6-6 and TRBJ2-1, with a weak D call TRBD2 (6 bases). Germline assignment: CDR1 MNHNY and CDR2 SVGAGI (reference sequence). The CDR3 consists of 14 residues. V was shortened by 6 bases and J by 9 bases, with 18 bases between the two germline ends. In DNA form, the CDR3 reads TGTGCCAGCAGCCCCGATGGGAGGACACCTGAGCAGTTCTTC. Amino acids: CASSPDGRTPEQFF.

The J gene is TRBJ2-1, the V gene TRBV7-9; tentatively, D is TRBD2 (6 bases). The ends were cut back, 10 bases at V and 6 bases at J, with 19 bases in the middle. Per the germline V gene, CDR1 is SEHNR and CDR2 is FQNEAQ (reference sequence). This CDR3 has 14 amino acids. As DNA, the CDR3 is TGTGCCACTCTGGGGGGTCAAGTCAGCAATGAGCAGTTCTTC. Protein sequence: CATLGGQVSNEQFF. Full variable domain (outside the CDR3, taken from reference TRBV7-9 and TRBJ2-1): DTGVSQNPRHKITKRGQNVTFRCDPISEHNRLYWYRQTLGQGPEFLTYFQNEAQLEKSRLLSDRFSAERPKGSFSTLEIQRTEQGDSAMYLCATLGGQVSNEQFFGPGTRLTVL.

V usage is TRBV15 and J usage is TRBJ1-5; D remains ambiguous. CDR3 length: 15 amino acids. The germline V gene encodes CDR1 LNHNV and CDR2 YYDKDF (reference sequence). Trimming stripped 0 bases from V and 0 bases from J, with 6 bases between. The CDR3 sequence: CATSRDRGSNQPQHF. DNA for the CDR3: TGTGCCACCAGCAGAGATCGGGGTAGCAATCAGCCCCAGCATTTT.

This clone has only a few counts. This chain connects TRBV19 to TRBJ2-7; no definite D call. The germline V and J ends were trimmed by 0 bases and 7 bases, with 16 bases remaining between them. Per the germline V gene, CDR1 is LNHDA and CDR2 is SQIVND (reference sequence). The CDR3 is 15 amino acids. CDR3 loop: CASSIDLSPAWEQYF. CDR3 in DNA: TGTGCCAGTAGTATAGATTTGAGTCCTGCCTGGGAGCAGTACTTC. The entire variable domain, with the rest obtained from reference TRBV19 and TRBJ2-7, is as follows: DGGITQSPKYLFRKEGQNVTLSCEQNLNHDAMYWYRQDPGQGLRLIYYSQIVNDFQKGDIAEGYSVSREKKESFPLTVTSAQKNPTAFYLCASSIDLSPAWEQYFGPGTRLTVT.

About this clone itself: The junction does not match germline at one end; this may be a read error. The CDR3 here is CASSPDGTGPDF. The CDR3 DNA sequence: TGCGCCAGCAGCCCGGATGGGACAGGTCCGGACTTC. V is TRBV5-1 and J is TRBJ2-7, with 8 bases matching TRBD1. CDR3 length equals 12 residues. Germline CDR1 is SGHRS and CDR2 is YFSETQ. Together with reference TRBV5-1 and TRBJ2-7, the CDR3 gives the full variable domain: KAGVTQTPRYLIKTRGQQVTLSCSPISGHRSVSWYQQTPGQGLQFLFEYFSETQRNKGNFPGRFSGRQFSNSRSEMNVSTLELGDSALYLCASSPDGTGPDFGPGTRLTVT.

This rearrangement joins TRBV25-1 to TRBJ2-5; D unresolved. The V gene lost 5 bases and the J gene lost 1 base, with 11 bases spanning the gap. Germline CDR1 reads MGHDK; CDR2 reads SYGVNS. There are 14 residues in the CDR3. The CDR3 protein is CASSPAASQETQYF. CDR3 in DNA: TGTGCCAGCAGTCCGGCAGCGTCCCAAGAGACCCAGTACTTC. Together with reference TRBV25-1 and TRBJ2-5, the CDR3 gives the full variable domain: EADIYQTPRYLVIGTGKKITLECSQTMGHDKMYWYQQDPGMELHLIHYSYGVNSTEKGDLSSESTVSRIRTEHFPLTLESARPSHTSQYLCASSPAASQETQYFGPGTRLLVL.

The rearrangement joins TRBV27 to TRBJ2-7; possible D gene TRBD2, 6 bases. Germline V gene data show CDR1 as MNHEY and CDR2 as SMNVEV (reference sequence). This CDR3 is built from 13 residues. V lost 6 bases to trimming and J lost 7 bases, with 16 bases between them. The CDR3 DNA reads as TGTGCCAGCAGCCCGGGACTGTGGGGGGAGCAGTACTTC. Translating it yields CASSPGLWGEQYF.

The V and J genes are TRBV15 and TRBJ2-2; 10 nucleotides match TRBD2. J gave up 0 bases and V 7 bases, and 5 bases lay outside the gene matches. The CDR3 covers 16 residues. The germline CDR1 and CDR2 sequences are LNHNV and YYDKDF (reference sequence). CDR3 region: CATTRTSGANTGELFF. The CDR3 region has the DNA TGTGCCACCACTCGCACTAGCGGGGCGAACACCGGGGAGCTGTTTTTT. Full variable domain (remainder filled in from reference TRBV15 and TRBJ2-2): DAMVIQNPRYQVTQFGKPVTLSCSQTLNHNVMYWYQQKSSQAPKLLFHYYDKDFNNEADTPDNFQSRRPNTSFCFLDIRSPGLGDTAMYLCATTRTSGANTGELFFGEGSRLTVL.

V gene TRBV2 combines with J gene TRBJ1-4; D possibly corresponds to TRBD1 (6 bases). This CDR3 is built from 14 residues. CDR1 is SNHLY and CDR2 is FYNNEI in the germline V gene. Trimming took off 6 bases at V and 8 bases at J, with 16 bases between the two ends. The CDR3 is CASRPQGINEKLFF. The CDR3 DNA follows: TGTGCCAGCAGACCCCAGGGGATCAACGAAAAACTGTTTTTT.

V and J are TRBV7-2 and TRBJ1-2; TRBD1 might be the D (5 bases). CDR1 is SGHTA and CDR2 is FQGNSA in the germline V gene. V was shortened by 1 base and J by 7 bases, with 16 bases between the two germline ends. The CDR3 sequence is 15 residues long. The CDR3 is CASSLEATVPSGYTF. The CDR3 coding sequence is TGTGCCAGCAGCTTAGAGGCGACAGTCCCCTCTGGCTACACCTTC.

The V gene is TRBV2, the J gene TRBJ1-6; D not certain. The CDR3 totals 14 residues. Trimming cost V 6 bases and J 8 bases, with 14 bases left between them. Germline V lookup: CDR1 SNHLY, CDR2 FYNNEI. CDR3 coding DNA: TGTGCCAGCAGCCATTGGTTTGAGGATTCACCCCTCCACTTT. This gives the protein CASSHWFEDSPLHF. The full variable domain, with the rest looked up from reference TRBV2 and TRBJ1-6, is EPEVTQTPSHQVTQMGQEVILRCVPISNHLYFYWYRQILGQKVEFLVSFYNNEISEKSEIFDDQFSVERPDGSNFTLKIRSTKLEDSAMYFCASSHWFEDSPLHFGNGTRLTVT.

A single count supports this clone. J is TRBJ1-1 and V is TRBV5-5; 10 bases line up with TRBD1. J was trimmed by 2 bases and V by 6 bases; bases with no gene match: 13. CDR3 length: 17 amino acids. From germline, CDR1 is SGHKS and CDR2 YYEKEE (reference sequence). DNA of the CDR3: TGTGCCAGCACCTCCCTCGCCGGGACAGGGGTAAACACTGAAGCTTTCTTT. Residues: CASTSLAGTGVNTEAFF.

CDR3 protein: CASSPSQLSGRQETQYF. In DNA form, the CDR3 reads TGTGCCAGCAGCCCATCCCAGTTGTCGGGGAGGCAAGAGACCCAGTACTTC. The rearrangement links TRBV28 to TRBJ2-5, with D maybe TRBD2 (6 bases). CDR1 and CDR2 from the germline V gene are MDHEN and SYDVKM. The CDR3 has 17 amino acids. V lost 6 bases and J lost 2, with 22 bases in between. Drawing the rest from reference TRBV28 and TRBJ2-5, the complete variable domain is DVKVTQSSRYLVKRTGEKVFLECVQDMDHENMFWYRQDPGLGLRLIYFSYDVKMKEKGDIPEGYSVSREKKERFSLILESASTNQTSMYLCASSPSQLSGRQETQYFGPGTRLLVL.

This chain uses TRBV4-3 with TRBJ1-2, with 8 bases lining up with TRBD1. Trimming at V came to 1 base and at J to 6 bases, leaving 7 bases not matched to a gene. This CDR3 spans 15 amino acids. Germline assignment: CDR1 LGHNA and CDR2 YSLEER. The CDR3 nucleotides read TGCGCCAGCAGCCAAGGTTTGACAGGGGTCGATGGCTACACCTTC. This sequence encodes CASSQGLTGVDGYTF.

The chain couples TRBV7-9 to TRBJ1-2; 9 nucleotides match TRBD1. Germline CDR1 reads SEHNR; CDR2 reads FQNEAQ (reference sequence). The CDR3 has 14 residues. The J segment lost 2 bases and the V segment lost 5 bases, leaving 3 bases of the junction unmatched. The CDR3 region is CASSTGTGNYGYTF. For the CDR3, the DNA is TGTGCCAGCAGCACCGGGACAGGGAACTATGGCTACACCTTC.

The chain links TRBV27 to TRBJ2-1; unclear D gene. CDR3 length equals 11 residues. V was clipped by 5 bases and J by 9 bases, with 8 bases between them. Germline V CDR1 and CDR2: MNHEY, SMNVEV (reference sequence). The CDR3 is CASSTSGEQFF. The CDR3 nucleotides read TGTGCCAGCAGTACCAGTGGTGAGCAGTTCTTC.

In DNA, the CDR3 is TGTGCCTGGAGCAGAACAGATACGCAGTATTTT. Residues: CAWSRTDTQYF. The V and J genes are TRBV30 and TRBJ2-3; D not resolved. The CDR3 loop spans 11 amino acids. Germline-derived CDR1 and CDR2 are GTSNPN and SVGIG (reference sequence). V lost 3 bases and J 3 bases, leaving 4 bases between the germline ends.

The chain is built from TRBV7-2 and TRBJ1-2; tentative D call: TRBD1 (5 bases). The CDR3 extends over 16 amino acids. V was pared by 5 bases and J by 0 bases, with 16 bases between. The germline V gene encodes CDR1 SGHTA and CDR2 FQGNSA. The CDR3 nucleotides read TGTGCCAGCAGCCCCCGGGGGGGGAGACCTAACTATGGCTACACCTTC. Translated, it gives CASSPRGGRPNYGYTF.

The rearrangement joins TRBV28 to TRBJ2-1; weak D call: TRBD2 (5 bases). The CDR3 contains 17 residues. Germline-derived CDR1 and CDR2 are MDHEN and SYDVKM. The V end lost 7 bases, the J end lost 0 bases, and 19 bases lay between the germline ends. CDR3: CASTGWRQRNSYNEQFF. The CDR3 DNA sequence: TGTGCCAGCACCGGGTGGAGGCAGCGTAACTCCTACAATGAGCAGTTCTTC.

The chain links TRBV30 to TRBJ2-7; possible D gene TRBD2, 5 bases. Germline lookup yields CDR1 GTSNPN and CDR2 SVGIG (reference sequence). Trimming took off 3 bases at V and 3 bases at J, with 12 bases between the two ends. CDR3 length: 13 amino acids. CDR3 DNA sequence: TGTGCCTGGAGCGCAGGACTTAACTACGAGCAGTACTTC. Amino acid sequence: CAWSAGLNYEQYF.

This clone has only a few counts. The chain employs TRBV7-3 and TRBJ2-3; D uncertain. In germline, CDR1 is SGHTA, CDR2 FQGTGA. The CDR3 is made up of 14 amino acids. Trimming cost V 3 bases and J 2 bases, with 9 bases left between them. The CDR3 DNA reads as TGTGCCAGCAGCTTCAGTTTTTCCACAGATACGCAGTATTTT. The encoded protein is CASSFSFSTDTQYF.

The chain couples TRBV18 to TRBJ2-2, with D maybe TRBD2 (6 bases). Germline-derived CDR1 and CDR2 are KGHSH and LQKENI. Trimming took 8 bases from V and 1 from J, leaving 17 bases between them. The CDR3 is 16 amino acids. CDR3 nucleotide sequence: TGTGCCAGCCACCCGACCGGGACTCTGAACACCGGGGAGCTGTTTTTT. This sequence encodes CASHPTGTLNTGELFF.

The V and J genes are TRBV2 and TRBJ2-1, with TRBD1 identical over 8 bases. This CDR3 spans 14 amino acids. Germline V gene data show CDR1 as SNHLY and CDR2 as FYNNEI. Trimming at V came to 2 bases and at J to 9 bases, leaving 6 bases not matched to a gene. The CDR3 nucleotides read TGTGCCAGCAGTGAACAGGGGGCGATGGGTGAGCAGTTCTTC. Translating gives CASSEQGAMGEQFF.

This sequence joins TRBV4-2 and TRBJ2-7; maybe TRBD2 (5 bases). The ends were cut back, 4 bases at V and 2 bases at J, with 18 bases in the middle. The CDR3 is 16 amino acids. From germline, CDR1 is LGHNA and CDR2 YNFKEQ. CDR3 nucleotides: TGTGCCAGCAGCCCCTCTGACTCAAGCGGAACCTACGAGCAGTACTTC. Translation: CASSPSDSSGTYEQYF.

This sequence joins TRBV30 and TRBJ2-5; D remains unclear. V dropped 2 bases and J dropped 11 bases, with 12 bases sitting between them. The germline CDR1 and CDR2 sequences are GTSNPN and SVGIG (reference sequence). The CDR3 has 11 residues. The CDR3 reads CAWSSNPRQYF. The CDR3 coding sequence is TGTGCCTGGAGTTCCAATCCTAGGCAGTACTTC. The variable domain in full, with the rest retrieved from reference TRBV30 and TRBJ2-5, is SQTIHQWPATLVQPVGSPLSLECTVEGTSNPNLYWYRQAAGRGLQLLFYSVGIGQISSEVPQNLSASRPQDRQFILSSKKLLLSDSGFYLCAWSSNPRQYFGPGTRLLVL.

V gene TRBV7-9 combines with J gene TRBJ2-7, with 12 bases that match TRBD1. J was trimmed by 5 bases and V by 5 bases; bases with no gene match: 4. CDR1 SEHNR and CDR2 FQNEAQ come from the germline V gene (reference sequence). This CDR3 has 14 amino acids. CDR3 amino acids: CASSPGQGANEQYF. The CDR3 nucleotides read TGTGCCAGCAGCCCGGGACAGGGGGCGAACGAGCAGTACTTC.

This clone was recorded once. The CDR3 DNA is TGTGCCAGCAGTTTACCCGGGACTAGCAGTGAGCAGTTCTTC. Protein product: CASSLPGTSSEQFF. The chain employs TRBV28 and TRBJ2-1; 9 positions match TRBD2. J gave up 9 bases and V 2 bases, and 5 bases lay outside the gene matches. This CDR3 comprises 14 residues. CDR1 is MDHEN and CDR2 is SYDVKM in the germline V gene.

A word on this clone: This specimen includes other DNA sequences encoding the same CDR3. The chain joins TRBV2 to TRBJ1-5; D is perhaps TRBD1 (6 bases). CDR1 is SNHLY and CDR2 is FYNNEI in the germline V gene. V was trimmed by 7 bases and J by 8 bases, leaving 21 bases between them. This CDR3 has 15 residues. DNA for the CDR3: TGTGCCAGCACCCTGAGGTCGGGGGGCGGGGAGCCCCAGCATTTT. This encodes CASTLRSGGGEPQHF.